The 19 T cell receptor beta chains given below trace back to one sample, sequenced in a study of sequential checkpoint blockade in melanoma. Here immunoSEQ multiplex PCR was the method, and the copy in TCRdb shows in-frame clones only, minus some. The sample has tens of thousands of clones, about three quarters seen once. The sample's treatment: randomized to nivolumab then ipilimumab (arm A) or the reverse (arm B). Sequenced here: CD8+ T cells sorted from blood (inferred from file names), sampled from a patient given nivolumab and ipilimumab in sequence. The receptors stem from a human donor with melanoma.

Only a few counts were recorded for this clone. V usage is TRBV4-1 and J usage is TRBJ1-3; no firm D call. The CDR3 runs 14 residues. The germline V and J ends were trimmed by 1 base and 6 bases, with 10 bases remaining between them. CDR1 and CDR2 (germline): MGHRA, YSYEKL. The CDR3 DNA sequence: TGCGCCAGCAGCCAAGTCTTTCGGGAAAACACCATATATTTT. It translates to CASSQVFRENTIYF.

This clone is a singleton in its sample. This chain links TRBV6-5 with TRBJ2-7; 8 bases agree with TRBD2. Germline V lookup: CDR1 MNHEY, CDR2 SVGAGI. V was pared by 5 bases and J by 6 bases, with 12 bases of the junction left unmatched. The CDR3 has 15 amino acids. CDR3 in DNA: TGTGCCAGCAGTCCTCTCCGGGAGGGATCGCCCGAGCAGTACTTC. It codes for CASSPLREGSPEQYF.

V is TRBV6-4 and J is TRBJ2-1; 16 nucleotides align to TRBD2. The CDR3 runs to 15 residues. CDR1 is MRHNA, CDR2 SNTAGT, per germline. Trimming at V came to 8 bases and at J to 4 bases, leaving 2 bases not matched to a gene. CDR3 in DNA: TGTGCCAGCGGGACTAGCGGGGGGGATTACAATGAGCAGTTCTTC. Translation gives CASGTSGGDYNEQFF.

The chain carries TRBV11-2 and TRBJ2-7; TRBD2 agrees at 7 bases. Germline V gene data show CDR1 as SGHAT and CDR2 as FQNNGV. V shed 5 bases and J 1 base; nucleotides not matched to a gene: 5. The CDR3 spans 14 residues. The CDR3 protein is CASSLASGSYEQYF. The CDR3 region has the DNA TGTGCCAGCAGCCTTGCTAGCGGTTCCTACGAGCAGTACTTC.

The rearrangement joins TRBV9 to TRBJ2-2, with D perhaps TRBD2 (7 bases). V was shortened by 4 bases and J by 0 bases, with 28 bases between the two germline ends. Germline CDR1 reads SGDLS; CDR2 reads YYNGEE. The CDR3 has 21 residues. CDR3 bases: TGTGCCAGCAGCACAAGATTACTCGGAGGGGGGGCCCCTTCGAACACCGGGGAGCTGTTTTTT. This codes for CASSTRLLGGGAPSNTGELFF.

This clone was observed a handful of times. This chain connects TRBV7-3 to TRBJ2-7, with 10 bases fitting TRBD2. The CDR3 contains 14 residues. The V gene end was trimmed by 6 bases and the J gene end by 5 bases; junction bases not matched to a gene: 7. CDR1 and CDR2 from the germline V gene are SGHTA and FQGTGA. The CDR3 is CASSSAGGRDEQYF. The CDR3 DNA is TGTGCCAGCAGTTCAGCGGGGGGGCGGGACGAGCAGTACTTC.

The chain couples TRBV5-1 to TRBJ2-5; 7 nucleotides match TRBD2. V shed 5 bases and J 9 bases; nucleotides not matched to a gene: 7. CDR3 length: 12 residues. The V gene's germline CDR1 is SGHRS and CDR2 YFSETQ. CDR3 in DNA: TGCGCCAGCAGTCTAGAGGGAGGGGCCCAGTACTTC. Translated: CASSLEGGAQYF.

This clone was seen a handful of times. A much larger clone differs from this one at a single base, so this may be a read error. DNA for the CDR3: TGTGCCAGCAGCCAAGGAAAAGGTCGGATGAGGGAAAAACTGTTTTTT. Translating it yields CASSQGKGRMREKLFF. The gene calls are TRBV4-2 and TRBJ1-4; no firm D call. Trimming took off 1 base at V and 8 bases at J, with 17 bases between the two ends. The CDR3 has 16 residues. Germline values: CDR1 LGHNA, CDR2 YNFKEQ.

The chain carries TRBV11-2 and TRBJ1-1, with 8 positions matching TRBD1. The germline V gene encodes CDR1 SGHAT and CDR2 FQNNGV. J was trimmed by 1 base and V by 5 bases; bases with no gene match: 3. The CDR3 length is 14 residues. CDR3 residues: CASSPDRGNTEAFF. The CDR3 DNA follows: TGTGCCAGCAGCCCTGACAGGGGGAACACTGAAGCTTTCTTT.

The CDR3 DNA reads TGTGCCAGTAGTATCGGTCCGTATAGCAATCAGCCCCAGCATTTT. Translation: CASSIGPYSNQPQHF. The chain has TRBV19 and TRBJ1-5; D not certain. Germline V lookup: CDR1 LNHDA, CDR2 SQIVND (reference sequence). The CDR3 consists of 15 residues. Trimming shortened V by 3 bases and J by 0 bases, and 9 bases separated the two germline ends.

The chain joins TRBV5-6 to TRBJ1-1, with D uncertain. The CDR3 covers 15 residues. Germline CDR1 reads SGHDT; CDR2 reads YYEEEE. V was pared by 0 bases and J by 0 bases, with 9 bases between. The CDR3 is CASSLGRPLNTEAFF. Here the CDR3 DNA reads TGTGCCAGCAGCTTGGGGCGGCCCTTGAACACTGAAGCTTTCTTT. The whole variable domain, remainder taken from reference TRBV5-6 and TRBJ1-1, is DAGVTQSPTHLIKTRGQQVTLRCSPKSGHDTVSWYQQALGQGPQFIFQYYEEEERQRGNFPDRFSGHQFPNYSSELNVNALLLGDSALYLCASSLGRPLNTEAFFGQGTRLTVV.

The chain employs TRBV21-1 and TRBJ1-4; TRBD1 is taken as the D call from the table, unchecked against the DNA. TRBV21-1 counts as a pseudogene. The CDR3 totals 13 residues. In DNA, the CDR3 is TGTGCCAGCAGCAAACCGGACAGGGCGAAACTGTTTTTT. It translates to CASSKPDRAKLFF.

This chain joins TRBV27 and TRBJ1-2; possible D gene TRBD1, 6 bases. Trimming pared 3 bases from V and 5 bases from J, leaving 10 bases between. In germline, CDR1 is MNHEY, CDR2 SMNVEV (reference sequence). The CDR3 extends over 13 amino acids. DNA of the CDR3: TGTGCCAGCAGTTTGGGGGGGCAATATGGCTACACCTTC. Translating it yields CASSLGGQYGYTF.

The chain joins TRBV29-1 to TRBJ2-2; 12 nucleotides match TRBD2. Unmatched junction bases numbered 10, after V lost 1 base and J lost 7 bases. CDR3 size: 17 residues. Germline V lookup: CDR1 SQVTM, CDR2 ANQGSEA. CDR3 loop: CSVEGPGLAGTIGELFF. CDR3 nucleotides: TGCAGCGTTGAAGGCCCCGGACTAGCGGGAACGATCGGGGAGCTGTTTTTT.

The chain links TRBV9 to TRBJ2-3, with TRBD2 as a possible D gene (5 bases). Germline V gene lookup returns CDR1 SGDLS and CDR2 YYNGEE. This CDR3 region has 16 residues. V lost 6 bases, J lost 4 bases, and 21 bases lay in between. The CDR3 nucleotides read TGTGCCAGCAATAGCGAGTCAGGAGGCCCCGCAGATACGCAGTATTTT. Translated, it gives CASNSESGGPADTQYF. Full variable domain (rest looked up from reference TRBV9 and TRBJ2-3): DSGVTQTPKHLITATGQRVTLRCSPRSGDLSVYWYQQSLDQGLQFLIQYYNGEERAKGNILERFSAQQFPDLHSELNLSSLELGDSALYFCASNSESGGPADTQYFGPGTRLTVL.

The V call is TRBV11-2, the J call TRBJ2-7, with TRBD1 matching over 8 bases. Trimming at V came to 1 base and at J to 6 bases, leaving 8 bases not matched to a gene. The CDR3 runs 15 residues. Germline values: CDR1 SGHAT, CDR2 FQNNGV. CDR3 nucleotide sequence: TGTGCCAGCAGCTTAGGGACAGGGTTTGGGGGCGAGCAGTACTTC. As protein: CASSLGTGFGGEQYF. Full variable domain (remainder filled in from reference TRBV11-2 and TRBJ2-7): EAGVAQSPRYKIIEKRQSVAFWCNPISGHATLYWYQQILGQGPKLLIQFQNNGVVDDSQLPKDRFSAERLKGVDSTLKIQPAKLEDSAVYLCASSLGTGFGGEQYFGPGTRLTVT.

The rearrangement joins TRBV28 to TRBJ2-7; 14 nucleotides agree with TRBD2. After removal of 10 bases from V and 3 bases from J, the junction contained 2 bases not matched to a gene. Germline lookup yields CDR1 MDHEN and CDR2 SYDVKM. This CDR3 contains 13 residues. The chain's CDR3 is CATGTSGSYEQYF. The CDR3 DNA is TGTGCCACTGGGACTAGCGGGAGCTACGAGCAGTACTTC.

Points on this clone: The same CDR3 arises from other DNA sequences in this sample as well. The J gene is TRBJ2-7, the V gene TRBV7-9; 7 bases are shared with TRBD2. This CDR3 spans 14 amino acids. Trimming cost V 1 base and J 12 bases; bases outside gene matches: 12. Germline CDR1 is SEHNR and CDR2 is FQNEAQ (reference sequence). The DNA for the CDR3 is TGTGCCAGCAGCTTAGTCGGATCTGCGGGGGACCGGTACTTC. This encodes CASSLVGSAGDRYF.

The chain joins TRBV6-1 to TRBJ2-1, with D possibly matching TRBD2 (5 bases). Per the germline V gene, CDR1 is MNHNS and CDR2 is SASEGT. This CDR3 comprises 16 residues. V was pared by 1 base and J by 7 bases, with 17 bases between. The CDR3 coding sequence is TGTGCCAGCAGTGAAGATGAGGGTTTTTATTCGAATGAGCAGTTCTTC. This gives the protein CASSEDEGFYSNEQFF.